The T cell receptor beta chain under discussion was sequenced for a study of early T cells in non-severe SARS-CoV-2 infection. Study background: Chains were unpaired, as sequencing was done on bulk RNA from unsorted whole blood. Regarding the study as a whole: Anti-spike CD8 specificities were favored by VDJdb matching, whose results missed private and CD4 specificities.

This clonotype occurred many times. What it binds is unknown. The TCR library protocol attached unique molecular identifiers to the individual cDNA molecules. TCRdb re-derived calls from the 5' RACE reads in MiXCR, one entry per CDR3 protein. Of some 59,000 distinct CDR3 sequences listed, roughly 9% are singletons. Germline V gives CDR1 LNHDA, CDR2 SQIVND (reference sequence). Deletions cut 4 bases from V and 3 bases from J, with 13 bases between. The CDR3 sequence is 14 residues long. The clonotype comes from an adult who was a healthcare worker with PCR-confirmed SARS-CoV-2 infection or an uninfected control (not recorded which). The sample comprised whole blood. This chain uses TRBV19 with TRBJ2-7; D may be TRBD1 or TRBD2 (5 bases each). In DNA, the CDR3 is TGTGCCAGTAGTAGAGAGGGACGTTACTACGAGCAGTACTTC. This codes for CASSREGRYYEQYF. The whole variable domain, filled in from reference TRBV19 and TRBJ2-7, reads DGGITQSPKYLFRKEGQNVTLSCEQNLNHDAMYWYRQDPGQGLRLIYYSQIVNDFQKGDIAEGYSVSREKKESFPLTVTSAQKNPTAFYLCASSREGRYYEQYFGPGTRLTVT.